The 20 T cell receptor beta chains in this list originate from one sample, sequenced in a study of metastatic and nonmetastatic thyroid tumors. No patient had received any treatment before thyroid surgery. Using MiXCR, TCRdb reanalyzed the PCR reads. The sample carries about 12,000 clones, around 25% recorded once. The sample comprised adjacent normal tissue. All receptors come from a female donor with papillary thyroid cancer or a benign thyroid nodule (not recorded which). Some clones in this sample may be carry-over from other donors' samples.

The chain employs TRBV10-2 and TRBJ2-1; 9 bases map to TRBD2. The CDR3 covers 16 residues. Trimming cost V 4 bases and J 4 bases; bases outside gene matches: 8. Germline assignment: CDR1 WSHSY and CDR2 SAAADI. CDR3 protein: CASSGSASGMYNEQFF. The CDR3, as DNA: TGCGCCAGCAGTGGTTCTGCTAGCGGGATGTACAATGAGCAGTTCTTC.

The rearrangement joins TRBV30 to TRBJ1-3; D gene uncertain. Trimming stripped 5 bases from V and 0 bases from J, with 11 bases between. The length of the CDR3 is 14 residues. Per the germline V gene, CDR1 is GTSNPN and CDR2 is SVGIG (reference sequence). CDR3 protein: CAWVPSSSGNTIYF. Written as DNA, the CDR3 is TGTGCCTGGGTACCCTCGAGCTCTGGAAACACCATATATTTT.

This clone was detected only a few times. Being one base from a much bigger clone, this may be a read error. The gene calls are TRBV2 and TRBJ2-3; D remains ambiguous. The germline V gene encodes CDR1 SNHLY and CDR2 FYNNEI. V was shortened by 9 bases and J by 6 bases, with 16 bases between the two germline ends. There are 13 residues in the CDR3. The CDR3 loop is CARGLFKDDTQYF. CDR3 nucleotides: TGTGCCAGAGGGCTTTTCAAGGACGATACGCAGTATTTT.

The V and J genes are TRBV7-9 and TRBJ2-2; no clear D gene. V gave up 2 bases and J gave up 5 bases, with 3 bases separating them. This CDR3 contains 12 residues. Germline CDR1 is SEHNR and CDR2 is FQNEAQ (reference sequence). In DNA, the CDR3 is TGTGCCAGCAGCTTAAAAACCGGGGAGCTGTTTTTT. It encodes CASSLKTGELFF.

The CDR3 DNA reads as TGCAGTGCTGGAGGGACAAGTGGCGCTTTCTTT. It specifies CSAGGTSGAFF. The J gene is TRBJ1-1, the V gene TRBV20-1; D might be TRBD1 (6 bases). Germline CDR1 DFQATT, CDR2 SNEGSKA (reference sequence). This CDR3 has 11 amino acids. V was cut by 5 bases and J by 11 bases, with 15 bases left in between.

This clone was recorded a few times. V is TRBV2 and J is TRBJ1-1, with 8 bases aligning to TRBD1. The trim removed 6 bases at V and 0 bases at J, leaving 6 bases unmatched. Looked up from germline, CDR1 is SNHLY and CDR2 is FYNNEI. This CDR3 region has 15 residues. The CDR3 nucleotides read TGTGCCAGCAGCAGGCAGGGGGCCTTGAACACTGAAGCTTTCTTT. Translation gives CASSRQGALNTEAFF.

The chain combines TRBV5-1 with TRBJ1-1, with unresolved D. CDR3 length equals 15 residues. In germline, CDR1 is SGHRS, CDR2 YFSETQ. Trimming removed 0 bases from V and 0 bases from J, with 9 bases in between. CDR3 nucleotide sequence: TGCGCCAGCAGCTTGGGGGCAGCCATGAACACTGAAGCTTTCTTT. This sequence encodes CASSLGAAMNTEAFF.

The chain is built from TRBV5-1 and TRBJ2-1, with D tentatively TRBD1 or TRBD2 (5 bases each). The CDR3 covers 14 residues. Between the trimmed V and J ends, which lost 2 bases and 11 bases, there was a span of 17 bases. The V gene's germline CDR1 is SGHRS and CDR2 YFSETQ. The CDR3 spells CASSFDSGGCQQFF. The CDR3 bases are TGCGCCAGCAGCTTCGACAGCGGTGGGTGTCAGCAGTTCTTC.

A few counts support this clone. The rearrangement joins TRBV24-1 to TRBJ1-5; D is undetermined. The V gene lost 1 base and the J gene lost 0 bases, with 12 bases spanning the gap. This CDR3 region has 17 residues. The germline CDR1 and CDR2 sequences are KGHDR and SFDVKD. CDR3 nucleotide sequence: TGTGCCACCAGTGATTTTCCGGAAAGACATAGCAATCAGCCCCAGCATTTT. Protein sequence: CATSDFPERHSNQPQHF.

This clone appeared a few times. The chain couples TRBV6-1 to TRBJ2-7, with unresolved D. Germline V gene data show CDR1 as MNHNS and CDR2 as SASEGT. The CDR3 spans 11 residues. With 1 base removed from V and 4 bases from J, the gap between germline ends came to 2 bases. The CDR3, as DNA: TGTGCCAGCAGTGAAGGTTACGAGCAGTACTTC. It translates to CASSEGYEQYF.

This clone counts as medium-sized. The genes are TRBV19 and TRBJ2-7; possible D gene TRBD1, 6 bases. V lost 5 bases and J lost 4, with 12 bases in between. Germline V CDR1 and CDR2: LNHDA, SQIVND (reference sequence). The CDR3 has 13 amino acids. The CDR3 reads CASSSGQLYEQYF. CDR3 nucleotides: TGTGCCAGTAGTTCGGGACAATTATACGAGCAGTACTTC.

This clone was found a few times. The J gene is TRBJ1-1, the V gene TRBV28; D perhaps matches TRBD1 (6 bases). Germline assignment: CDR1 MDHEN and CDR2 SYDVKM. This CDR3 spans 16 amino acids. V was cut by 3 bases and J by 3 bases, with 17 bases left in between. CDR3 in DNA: TGTGCCAGCAGTTTCTTCCGGGGGGCAATGGACACTGAAGCTTTCTTT. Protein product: CASSFFRGAMDTEAFF.

The CDR3: CASSSVSGSNQPQHF. As DNA, the CDR3 is TGTGCCAGTAGTTCGGTATCGGGTAGCAATCAGCCCCAGCATTTT. V gene TRBV19 combines with J gene TRBJ1-5; no clear D gene. The CDR3 sequence is 15 residues long. Trimming took off 5 bases at V and 0 bases at J, with 11 bases between the two ends. Germline V gives CDR1 LNHDA, CDR2 SQIVND (reference sequence).

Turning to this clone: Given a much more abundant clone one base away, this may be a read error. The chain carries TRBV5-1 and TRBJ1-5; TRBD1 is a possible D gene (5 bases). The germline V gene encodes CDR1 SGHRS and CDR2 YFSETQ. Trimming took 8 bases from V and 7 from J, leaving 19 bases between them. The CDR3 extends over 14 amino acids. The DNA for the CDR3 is TGCGCCAGGACGAGGGACGCTACTAGGCAGCCCCAGCATTTT. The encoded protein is CARTRDATRQPQHF.

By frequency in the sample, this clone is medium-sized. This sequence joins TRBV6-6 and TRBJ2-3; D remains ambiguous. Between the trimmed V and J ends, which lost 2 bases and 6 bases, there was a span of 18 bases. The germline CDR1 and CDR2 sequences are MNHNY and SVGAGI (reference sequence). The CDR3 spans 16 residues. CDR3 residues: CASSYPEDGPTDTQYF. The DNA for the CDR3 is TGTGCCAGCAGTTACCCCGAGGACGGTCCCACGGATACGCAGTATTTT.

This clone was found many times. As DNA, the CDR3 is TGCGCCAGCAGCCGAGACCATCCAGGCCGCACTGAAGCTTTCTTT. Its translation: CASSRDHPGRTEAFF. V gene TRBV4-1 combines with J gene TRBJ1-1; D is unresolved. Per the germline V gene, CDR1 is MGHRA and CDR2 is YSYEKL. The CDR3 is 15 residues long. The V end was cut by 4 bases, the J end by 4 bases, with 16 bases between.

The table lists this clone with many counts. The CDR3 is CSATPLAGVRETQYF. The CDR3 DNA reads as TGCAGTGCAACTCCTCTAGCGGGAGTTAGAGAGACCCAGTACTTC. This chain links TRBV20-1 with TRBJ2-5; 10 bases line up with TRBD2. V shed 6 bases and J 4 bases; nucleotides not matched to a gene: 11. CDR3 length: 15 residues. The germline gives CDR1 DFQATT, CDR2 SNEGSKA (reference sequence).

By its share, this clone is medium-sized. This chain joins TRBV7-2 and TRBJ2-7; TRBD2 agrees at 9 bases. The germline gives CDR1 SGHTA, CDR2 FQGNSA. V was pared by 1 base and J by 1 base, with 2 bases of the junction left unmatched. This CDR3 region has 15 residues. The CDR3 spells CASSLEAGGSYEQYF. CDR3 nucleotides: TGTGCCAGCAGCTTAGAGGCGGGAGGGTCCTACGAGCAGTACTTC.

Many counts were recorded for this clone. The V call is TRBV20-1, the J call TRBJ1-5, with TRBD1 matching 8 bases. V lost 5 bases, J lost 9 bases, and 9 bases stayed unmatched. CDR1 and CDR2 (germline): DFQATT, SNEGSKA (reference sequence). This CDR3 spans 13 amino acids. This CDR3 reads CSALDREITPQHF. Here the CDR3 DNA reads TGCAGTGCTTTGGACAGGGAGATCACGCCCCAGCATTTT.

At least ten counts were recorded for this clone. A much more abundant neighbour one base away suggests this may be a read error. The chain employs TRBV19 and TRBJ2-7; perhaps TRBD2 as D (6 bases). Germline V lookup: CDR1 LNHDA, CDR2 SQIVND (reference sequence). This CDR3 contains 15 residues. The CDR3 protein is CANSITGGLSYEQYF. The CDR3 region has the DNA TGTGCCAATAGTATCACTGGGGGGTTGTCCTACGAGCAGTACTTC.